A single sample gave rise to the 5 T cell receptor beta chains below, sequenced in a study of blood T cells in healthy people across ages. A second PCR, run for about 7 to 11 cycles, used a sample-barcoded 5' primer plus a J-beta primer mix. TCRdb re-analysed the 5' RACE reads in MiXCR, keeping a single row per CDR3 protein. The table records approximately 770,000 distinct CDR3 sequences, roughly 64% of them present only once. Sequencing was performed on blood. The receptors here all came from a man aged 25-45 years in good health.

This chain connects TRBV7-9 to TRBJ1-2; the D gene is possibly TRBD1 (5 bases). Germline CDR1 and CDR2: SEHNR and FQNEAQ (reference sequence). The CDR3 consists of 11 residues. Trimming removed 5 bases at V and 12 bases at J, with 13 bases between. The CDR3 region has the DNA TGTGCCAGCAGCACCTCGGGGGGACACACCTTC. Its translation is CASSTSGGHTF.

The chain's CDR3 is CASSARDSYFNEQFF. The CDR3 coding sequence is TGTGCCAGCAGCGCCCGGGACAGTTATTTTAATGAGCAGTTCTTC. The chain carries TRBV9 and TRBJ2-1, with TRBD1 matching over 7 bases. The CDR3 sequence is 15 residues long. The junction had 10 bases not matched to a gene; V was cut back by 3 bases and J by 7 bases. CDR1 SGDLS and CDR2 YYNGEE come from the germline V gene.

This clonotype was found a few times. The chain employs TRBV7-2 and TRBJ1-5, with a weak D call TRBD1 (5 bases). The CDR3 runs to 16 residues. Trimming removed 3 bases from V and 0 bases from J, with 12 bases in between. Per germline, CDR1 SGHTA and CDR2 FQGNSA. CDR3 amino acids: CASSFLGAYSNQPQHF. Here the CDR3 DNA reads TGTGCCAGCAGCTTCCTCGGGGCCTATAGCAATCAGCCCCAGCATTTT.

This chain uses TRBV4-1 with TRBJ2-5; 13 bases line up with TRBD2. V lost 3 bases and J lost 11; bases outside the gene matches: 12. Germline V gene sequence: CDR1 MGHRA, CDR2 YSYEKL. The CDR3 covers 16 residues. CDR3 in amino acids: CASSQGSGLAGVEQYF. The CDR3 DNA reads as TGCGCCAGCAGCCAGGGGAGTGGACTAGCGGGAGTTGAGCAGTACTTC.

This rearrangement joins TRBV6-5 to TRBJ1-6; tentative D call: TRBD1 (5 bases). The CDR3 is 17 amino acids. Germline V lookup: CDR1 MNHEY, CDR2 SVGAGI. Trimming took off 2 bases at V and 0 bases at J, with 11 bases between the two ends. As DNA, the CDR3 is TGTGCCAGCAGTTACCAGGGATCGAGCTCCTATAATTCACCCCTCCACTTT. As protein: CASSYQGSSSYNSPLHF.